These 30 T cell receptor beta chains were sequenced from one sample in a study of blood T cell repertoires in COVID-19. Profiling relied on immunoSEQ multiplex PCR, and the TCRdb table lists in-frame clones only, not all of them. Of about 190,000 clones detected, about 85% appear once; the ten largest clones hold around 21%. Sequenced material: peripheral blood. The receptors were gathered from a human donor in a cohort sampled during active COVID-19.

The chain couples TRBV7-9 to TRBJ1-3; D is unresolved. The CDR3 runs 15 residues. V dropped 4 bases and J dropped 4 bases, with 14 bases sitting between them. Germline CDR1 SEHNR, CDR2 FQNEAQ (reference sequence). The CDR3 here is CASSSGDLGGNTIYF. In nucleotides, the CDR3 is TGTGCCAGCAGCTCCGGGGATCTGGGAGGAAACACCATATATTTT. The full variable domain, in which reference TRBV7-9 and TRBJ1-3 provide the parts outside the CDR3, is DTGVSQNPRHKITKRGQNVTFRCDPISEHNRLYWYRQTLGQGPEFLTYFQNEAQLEKSRLLSDRFSAERPKGSFSTLEIQRTEQGDSAMYLCASSSGDLGGNTIYFGEGSWLTVV.

CDR3 sequence reads: CASSGGTSLSDIQYF. Here the CDR3 DNA reads TGTGCCAGCAGTGGGGGGACATCCTTATCTGACATTCAGTACTTC. This chain connects TRBV2 to TRBJ2-4; weak D call: TRBD1 (6 bases). In germline, CDR1 is SNHLY, CDR2 FYNNEI. The CDR3 spans 15 residues. Between the trimmed V and J ends, which lost 4 bases and 8 bases, there was a span of 18 bases. Full variable domain (missing parts from reference TRBV2 and TRBJ2-4): EPEVTQTPSHQVTQMGQEVILRCVPISNHLYFYWYRQILGQKVEFLVSFYNNEISEKSEIFDDQFSVERPDGSNFTLKIRSTKLEDSAMYFCASSGGTSLSDIQYFGAGTRLSVL.

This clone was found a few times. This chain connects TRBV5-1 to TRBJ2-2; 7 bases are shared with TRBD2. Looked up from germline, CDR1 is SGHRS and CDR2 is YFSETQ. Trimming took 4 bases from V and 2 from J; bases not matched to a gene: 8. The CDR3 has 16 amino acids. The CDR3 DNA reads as TGCGCCAGCAGCCCTGAGTGGGAGGGAAACACCGGGGAGCTGTTTTTT. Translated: CASSPEWEGNTGELFF. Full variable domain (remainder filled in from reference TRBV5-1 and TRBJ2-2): KAGVTQTPRYLIKTRGQQVTLSCSPISGHRSVSWYQQTPGQGLQFLFEYFSETQRNKGNFPGRFSGRQFSNSRSEMNVSTLELGDSALYLCASSPEWEGNTGELFFGEGSRLTVL.

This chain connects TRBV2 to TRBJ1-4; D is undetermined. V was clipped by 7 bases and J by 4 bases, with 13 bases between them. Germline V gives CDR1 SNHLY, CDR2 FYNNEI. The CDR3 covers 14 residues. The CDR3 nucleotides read TGTGCCAGCAAGGAAACAGACCTTAATGAAAAACTGTTTTTT. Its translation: CASKETDLNEKLFF.

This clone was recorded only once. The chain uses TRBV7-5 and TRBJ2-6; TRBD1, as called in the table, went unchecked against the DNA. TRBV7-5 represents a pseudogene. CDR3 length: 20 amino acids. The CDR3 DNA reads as TGTGCCAGAAGCTTATTAGTGGGGCCAGCCAAATCCTCTGGGGCCAACGTCCTGACTTTC. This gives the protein CARSLLVGPAKSSGANVLTF.

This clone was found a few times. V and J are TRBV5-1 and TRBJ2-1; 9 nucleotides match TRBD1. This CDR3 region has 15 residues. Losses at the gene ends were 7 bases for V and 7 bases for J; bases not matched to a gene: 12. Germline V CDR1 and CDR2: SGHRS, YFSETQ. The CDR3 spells CASGLEGTGWNEQFF. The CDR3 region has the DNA TGCGCCAGCGGCCTAGAGGGGACAGGGTGGAATGAGCAGTTCTTC. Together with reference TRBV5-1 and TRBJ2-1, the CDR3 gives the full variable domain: KAGVTQTPRYLIKTRGQQVTLSCSPISGHRSVSWYQQTPGQGLQFLFEYFSETQRNKGNFPGRFSGRQFSNSRSEMNVSTLELGDSALYLCASGLEGTGWNEQFFGPGTRLTVL.

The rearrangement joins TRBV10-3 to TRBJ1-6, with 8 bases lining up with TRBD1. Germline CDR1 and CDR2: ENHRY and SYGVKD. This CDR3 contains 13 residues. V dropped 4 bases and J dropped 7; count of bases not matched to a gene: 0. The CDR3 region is CAISGQGNSPLHF. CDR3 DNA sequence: TGTGCCATCAGTGGACAGGGGAATTCACCCCTCCACTTT.

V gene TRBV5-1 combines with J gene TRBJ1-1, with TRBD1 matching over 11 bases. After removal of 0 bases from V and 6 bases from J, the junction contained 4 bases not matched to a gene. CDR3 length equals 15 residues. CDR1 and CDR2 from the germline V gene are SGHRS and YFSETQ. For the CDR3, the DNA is TGCGCCAGCAGCTTGGACGGGGGACAGGGGGCTGAAGCTTTCTTT. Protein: CASSLDGGQGAEAFF. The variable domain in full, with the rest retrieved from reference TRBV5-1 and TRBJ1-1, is KAGVTQTPRYLIKTRGQQVTLSCSPISGHRSVSWYQQTPGQGLQFLFEYFSETQRNKGNFPGRFSGRQFSNSRSEMNVSTLELGDSALYLCASSLDGGQGAEAFFGQGTRLTVV.

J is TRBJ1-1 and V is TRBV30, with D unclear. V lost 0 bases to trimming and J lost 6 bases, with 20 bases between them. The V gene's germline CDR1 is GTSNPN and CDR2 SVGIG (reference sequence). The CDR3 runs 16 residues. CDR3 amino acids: CAWSVLGYGPGSEAFF. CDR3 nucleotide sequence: TGTGCCTGGAGTGTACTGGGTTATGGTCCAGGTTCTGAAGCTTTCTTT.

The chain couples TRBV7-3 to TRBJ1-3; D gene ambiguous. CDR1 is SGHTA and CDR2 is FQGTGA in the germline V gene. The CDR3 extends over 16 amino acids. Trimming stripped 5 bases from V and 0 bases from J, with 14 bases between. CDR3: CASSREAVGSGNTIYF. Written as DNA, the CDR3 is TGTGCCAGCAGCCGAGAGGCGGTCGGCTCTGGAAACACCATATATTTT.

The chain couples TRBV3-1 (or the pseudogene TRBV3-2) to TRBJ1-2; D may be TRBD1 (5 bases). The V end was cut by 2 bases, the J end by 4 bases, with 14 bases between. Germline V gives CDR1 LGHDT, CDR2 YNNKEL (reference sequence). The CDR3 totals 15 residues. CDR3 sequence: CASSQIVRGIYGYTF. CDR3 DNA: TGTGCCAGCAGCCAAATCGTAAGGGGTATCTATGGCTACACCTTC.

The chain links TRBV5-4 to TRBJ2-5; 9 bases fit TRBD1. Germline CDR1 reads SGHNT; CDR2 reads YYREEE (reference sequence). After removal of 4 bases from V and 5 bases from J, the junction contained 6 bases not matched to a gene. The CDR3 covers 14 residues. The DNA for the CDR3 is TGTGCCAGCAGCCAGGGACAGGGTAAGGAGACCCAGTACTTC. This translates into CASSQGQGKETQYF.

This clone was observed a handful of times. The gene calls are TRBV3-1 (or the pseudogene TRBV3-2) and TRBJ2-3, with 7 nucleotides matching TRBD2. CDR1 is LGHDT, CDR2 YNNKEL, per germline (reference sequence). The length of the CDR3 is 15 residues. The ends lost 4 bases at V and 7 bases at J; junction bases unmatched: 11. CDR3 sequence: CASSRLRERGNTQYF. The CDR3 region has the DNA TGTGCCAGCAGCCGACTCAGGGAGCGGGGCAATACGCAGTATTTT.

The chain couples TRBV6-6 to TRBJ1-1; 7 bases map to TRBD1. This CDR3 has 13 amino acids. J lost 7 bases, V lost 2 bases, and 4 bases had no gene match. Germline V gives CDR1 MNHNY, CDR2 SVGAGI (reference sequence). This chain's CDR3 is CASSYLGQSEAFF. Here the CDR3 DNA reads TGTGCCAGCAGTTACCTGGGACAGAGTGAAGCTTTCTTT.

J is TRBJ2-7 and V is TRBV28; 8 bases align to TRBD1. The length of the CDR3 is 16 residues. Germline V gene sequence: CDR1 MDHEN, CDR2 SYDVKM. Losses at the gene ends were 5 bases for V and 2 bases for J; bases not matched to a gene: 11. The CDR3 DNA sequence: TGTGCCAGCAGTAAGTGGACCGGGACAGGAACCTACGAGCAGTACTTC. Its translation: CASSKWTGTGTYEQYF.

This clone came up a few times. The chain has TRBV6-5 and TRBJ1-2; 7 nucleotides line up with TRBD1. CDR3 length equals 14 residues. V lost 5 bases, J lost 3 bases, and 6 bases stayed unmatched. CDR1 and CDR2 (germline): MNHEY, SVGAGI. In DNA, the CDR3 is TGTGCCAGCAGTCCTAGTGGACAGGACTATGGCTACACCTTC. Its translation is CASSPSGQDYGYTF.

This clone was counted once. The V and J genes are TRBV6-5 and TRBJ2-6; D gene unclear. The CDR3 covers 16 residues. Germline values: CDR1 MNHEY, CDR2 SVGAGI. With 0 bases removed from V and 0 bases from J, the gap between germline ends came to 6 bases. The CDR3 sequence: CASSYSIGSGANVLTF. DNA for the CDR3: TGTGCCAGCAGTTACTCCATCGGCTCTGGGGCCAACGTCCTGACTTTC.

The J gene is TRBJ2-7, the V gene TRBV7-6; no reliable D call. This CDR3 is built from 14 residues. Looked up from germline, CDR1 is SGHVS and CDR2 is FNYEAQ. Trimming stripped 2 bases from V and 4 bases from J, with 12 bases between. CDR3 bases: TGTGCCAGCAGCTTAAACCCCGCTAGATACGAGCAGTACTTC. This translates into CASSLNPARYEQYF.

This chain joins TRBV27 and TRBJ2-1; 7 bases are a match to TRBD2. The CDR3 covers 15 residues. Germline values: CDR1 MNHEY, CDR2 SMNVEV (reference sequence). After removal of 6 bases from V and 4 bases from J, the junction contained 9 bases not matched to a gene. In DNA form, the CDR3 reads TGTGCCAGCAGACGACTAGCAGGGCCATACAATGAGCAGTTCTTC. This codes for CASRRLAGPYNEQFF.

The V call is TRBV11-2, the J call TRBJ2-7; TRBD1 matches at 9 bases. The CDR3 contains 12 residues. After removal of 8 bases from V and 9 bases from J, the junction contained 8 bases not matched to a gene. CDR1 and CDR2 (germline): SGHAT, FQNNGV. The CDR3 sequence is CASGGQGTRQYF. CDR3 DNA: TGTGCCAGCGGCGGACAGGGGACGAGGCAGTACTTC.

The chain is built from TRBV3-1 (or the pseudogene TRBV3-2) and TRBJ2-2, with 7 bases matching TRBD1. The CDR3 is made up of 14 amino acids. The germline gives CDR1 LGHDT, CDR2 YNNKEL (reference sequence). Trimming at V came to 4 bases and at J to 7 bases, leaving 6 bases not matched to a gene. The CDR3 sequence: CASSPRQGGGELFF. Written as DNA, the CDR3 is TGTGCCAGCAGCCCAAGACAGGGCGGCGGGGAGCTGTTTTTT.

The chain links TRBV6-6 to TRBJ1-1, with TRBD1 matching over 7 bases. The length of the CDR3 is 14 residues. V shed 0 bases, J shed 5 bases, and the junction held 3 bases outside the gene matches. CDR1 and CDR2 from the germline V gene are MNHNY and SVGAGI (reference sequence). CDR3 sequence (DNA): TGTGCCAGCAGTTACTCACCACAGGGGACTGAAGCTTTCTTT. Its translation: CASSYSPQGTEAFF.

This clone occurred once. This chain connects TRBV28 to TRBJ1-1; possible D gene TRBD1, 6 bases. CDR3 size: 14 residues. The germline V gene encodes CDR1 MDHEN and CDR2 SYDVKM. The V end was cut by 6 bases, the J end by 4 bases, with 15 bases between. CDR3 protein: CASRAPARGTEAFF. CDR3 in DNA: TGTGCCAGCAGGGCCCCGGCCAGGGGCACTGAAGCTTTCTTT.

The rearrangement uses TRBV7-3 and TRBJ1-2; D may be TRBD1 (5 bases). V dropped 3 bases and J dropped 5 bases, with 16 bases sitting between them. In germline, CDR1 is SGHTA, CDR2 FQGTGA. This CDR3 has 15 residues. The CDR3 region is CASSFSATDPYGYTF. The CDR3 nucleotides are TGTGCCAGCAGCTTTTCCGCGACAGACCCATATGGCTACACCTTC.

The CDR3 here is CASSPQTGSGYTF. The CDR3 DNA sequence: TGTGCCAGCAGCCCACAGACAGGGAGTGGCTACACCTTC. The chain employs TRBV7-2 and TRBJ1-2, with 7 nucleotides matching TRBD1. Losses at the gene ends were 5 bases for V and 7 bases for J; bases not matched to a gene: 7. Germline CDR1 SGHTA, CDR2 FQGNSA. CDR3 length equals 13 residues. The complete variable domain, with remaining parts taken from reference TRBV7-2 and TRBJ1-2, reads GAGVSQSPSNKVTEKGKDVELRCDPISGHTALYWYRQSLGQGLEFLIYFQGNSAPDKSGLPSDRFSAERTGGSVSTLTIQRTQQEDSAVYLCASSPQTGSGYTFGSGTRLTVV.

The CDR3, as DNA: TGTGCCAGCAGCGGGCCCGGGATCATTGAAAAACTGTTTTTT. This sequence encodes CASSGPGIIEKLFF. The chain carries TRBV5-5 and TRBJ1-4; no clear D gene. Per germline, CDR1 SGHKS and CDR2 YYEKEE (reference sequence). The CDR3 loop spans 14 amino acids. V shed 4 bases and J shed 7 bases, with 14 bases lying between them.

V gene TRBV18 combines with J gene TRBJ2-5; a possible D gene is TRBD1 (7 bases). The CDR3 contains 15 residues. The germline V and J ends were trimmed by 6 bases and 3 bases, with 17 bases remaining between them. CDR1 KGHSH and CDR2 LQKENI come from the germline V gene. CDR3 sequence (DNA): TGTGCCAGCTCGCCGCTTGGGGGGACAGAAGAGACCCAGTACTTC. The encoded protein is CASSPLGGTEETQYF.

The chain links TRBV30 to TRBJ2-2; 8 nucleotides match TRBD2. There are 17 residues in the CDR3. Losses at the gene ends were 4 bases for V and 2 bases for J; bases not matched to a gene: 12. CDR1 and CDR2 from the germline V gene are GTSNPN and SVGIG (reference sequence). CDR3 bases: TGTGCCTGGAACCTCCCTCGCGGGAGGATTAACACCGGGGAGCTGTTTTTT. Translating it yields CAWNLPRGRINTGELFF.

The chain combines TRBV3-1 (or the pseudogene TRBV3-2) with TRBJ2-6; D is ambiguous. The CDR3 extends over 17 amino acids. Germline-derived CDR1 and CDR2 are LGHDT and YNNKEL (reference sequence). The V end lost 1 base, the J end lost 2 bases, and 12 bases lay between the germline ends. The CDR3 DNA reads TGTGCCAGCAGCCAAGCTGCAGGTAAGACTGGGGCCAACGTCCTGACTTTC. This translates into CASSQAAGKTGANVLTF.

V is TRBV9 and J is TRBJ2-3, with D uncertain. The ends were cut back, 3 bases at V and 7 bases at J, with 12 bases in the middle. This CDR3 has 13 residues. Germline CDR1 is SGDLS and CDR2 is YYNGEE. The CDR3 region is CASSEATPHTQYF. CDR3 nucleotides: TGTGCCAGCAGCGAGGCGACTCCGCATACGCAGTATTTT.